This T cell receptor beta chain was recorded in a study of human T cells and chemical hapten exposure. For the library, individual cDNA molecules each received unique molecular identifiers. In the original analysis: From roughly 23,000 to 700,000 TCRs were found per sample, with a median of 95,638. TCRdb analysed the RACE reads with MiXCR anew, one entry per CDR3 protein. The V and J calls come from TCRdb's annotation, not from the publication. The sample yields roughly 30,000 distinct CDR3 sequences, around 7.4% seen once. The time point here: healthy volunteer bleed at 2 weeks. It was unfractionated whole blood from which total RNA was extracted. This CDR3 region has 13 residues. Per the germline V gene, CDR1 is DFQATT and CDR2 is SNEGSKA (reference sequence). J was trimmed by 4 bases and V by 5 bases; bases with no gene match: 5. This clonotype was recorded at least ten times.

Sequencing was performed on whole blood. The V call is TRBV20-1, the J call TRBJ2-7, with 10 bases fitting TRBD1. This clonotype was sampled from a human donor in good health. Some clones in this sample may be carry-over from other donors' samples. In DNA form, the CDR3 reads TGCAGTGCTCCCCCGGGACAGGGGTACGAGCAGTACTTC. Protein sequence: CSAPPGQGYEQYF.